This T cell receptor (beta chain) emerged from a study of OX40 agonist ivuxolimab in advanced cancers. Study summary: Prior therapy, whether anti-PD-1, anti-PD-L1 or anti-CTLA-4, was allowed, and roughly 40% had some.

A word on this clone: Its antigen is not known.

Assay used: immunoSEQ multiplex PCR; TCRdb lists only in-frame clones, some missing. The sample includes some 47,000 clones, more than 70% seen only once; the top ten take 6.5% to 8%. Study-wide points: Determination of antigen specificity was not performed for the expanded peripheral T cells.

The TCR was taken from an adult with an advanced solid tumor such as melanoma, head and neck, liver or kidney cancer. This sample comprised CD4+ or CD8+ T cells sorted from blood, obtained in a trial of the OX40 agonist ivuxolimab.

CDR3 bases: TGTGCCAGCAGGGACTTCTCCTACGAGCAGTACTTC. It yields the protein CASRDFSYEQYF. The chain employs TRBV6-1 and TRBJ2-5, with a possible D match to TRBD2 (5 bases). TRBJ2-7 matches the DNA end more closely, so the J call is doubtful. The CDR3 spans 12 residues. The germline gives CDR1 MNHNS, CDR2 SASEGT.